Listed below are T cell receptor beta chains from one sample, sequenced in a study of blood T cell repertoires in COVID-19. Libraries were prepared by immunoSEQ multiplex PCR; TCRdb keeps only in-frame clonotypes and omits some of them. This sample has roughly 320,000 clones, with 80% to 90% found just once. The sample was PBMCs or T cells enriched from blood (not recorded which). Receptors originate from a man under 40 who had recovered from COVID-19. CDR3s include the opening cysteine and the closing phenylalanine or tryptophan. Each record gives: J gene, V gene, clone size, CDR3 length, D gene, CDR3 protein, CDR3 DNA. D genes are given only for firm matches. A row's size may be missing; if present it is once, few, many or a size class.

J gene: TRBJ1-5
V gene: TRBV10-2
clone size: NA
CDR3 length: 15
D gene: NA
CDR3 protein: CASSGQGSSNQPQHF
CDR3 DNA: TGCGCCAGCAGTGGCCAGGGATCTAGCAATCAGCCCCAGCATTTT

J gene: TRBJ1-1
V gene: TRBV10-2
clone size: NA
CDR3 length: 13
D gene: NA
CDR3 protein: CASSEYIRAEAFF
CDR3 DNA: TGCGCCAGCAGTGAGTACATCAGGGCTGAAGCTTTCTTT

J gene: TRBJ2-2
V gene: TRBV7-6
clone size: NA
CDR3 length: 18
D gene: NA
CDR3 protein: CASSSYRTDHPGTGELFF
CDR3 DNA: TGTGCCAGCAGCTCATATAGGACAGACCACCCGGGCACCGGGGAGCTGTTTTTT

J gene: TRBJ1-2
V gene: TRBV6-5
clone size: NA
CDR3 length: 13
D gene: NA
CDR3 protein: CASKMTFNYGYTF
CDR3 DNA: TGTGCCAGCAAAATGACTTTTAACTATGGCTACACCTTC

J gene: TRBJ1-5
V gene: TRBV28
clone size: few
CDR3 length: 16
D gene: NA
CDR3 protein: CASSPRLNRGNQPQHF
CDR3 DNA: TGTGCCAGCAGTCCTCGACTGAATCGGGGCAATCAGCCCCAGCATTTT

J gene: TRBJ2-7
V gene: TRBV7-9
clone size: once
CDR3 length: 13
D gene: NA
CDR3 protein: CASTPTGIYEQYF
CDR3 DNA: TGTGCCAGCACCCCGACGGGAATCTACGAGCAGTACTTC

J gene: TRBJ1-1
V gene: TRBV28
clone size: NA
CDR3 length: 11
D gene: NA
CDR3 protein: CASSLGDWGFF
CDR3 DNA: TGTGCCAGCAGTTTAGGGGACTGGGGTTTCTTT

J gene: TRBJ2-1
V gene: TRBV21-1
clone size: NA
CDR3 length: 18
D gene: NA
CDR3 protein: CASSKRSRTGYHYNEQFF
CDR3 DNA: TGTGCCAGCAGCAAAAGGAGTAGGACAGGGTATCACTACAATGAGCAGTTCTTC

J gene: TRBJ1-2
V gene: TRBV5-6
clone size: NA
CDR3 length: 14
D gene: TRBD1
CDR3 protein: CASSLDRGGYGYTF
CDR3 DNA: TGTGCCAGCAGCTTAGACAGGGGAGGTTATGGCTACACCTTC

J gene: TRBJ1-4
V gene: TRBV5-1
clone size: NA
CDR3 length: 15
D gene: TRBD1
CDR3 protein: CASRLTGGAPGKLFF
CDR3 DNA: TGCGCCAGCAGGCTGACAGGGGGCGCCCCCGGGAAACTGTTTTTT

J gene: TRBJ2-5
V gene: TRBV7-7
clone size: NA
CDR3 length: 17
D gene: NA
CDR3 protein: CASSLGRLRQSGETQYF
CDR3 DNA: TGTGCTAGCAGCTTAGGGCGGTTGCGGCAGAGCGGGGAGACCCAGTACTTC

J gene: TRBJ1-1
V gene: TRBV18
clone size: NA
CDR3 length: 12
D gene: NA
CDR3 protein: CASSLGQSEAFF
CDR3 DNA: TGTGCCAGCTCACTAGGACAGTCCGAAGCTTTCTTT

J gene: TRBJ1-5
V gene: TRBV2
clone size: NA
CDR3 length: 16
D gene: NA
CDR3 protein: CASSPTTRGGNQPQHF
CDR3 DNA: TGTGCCAGCAGTCCCACCACCCGCGGCGGCAATCAGCCCCAGCATTTT

J gene: TRBJ2-7
V gene: TRBV6-5
clone size: once
CDR3 length: 15
D gene: TRBD2
CDR3 protein: CASSPTSGANYEQYF
CDR3 DNA: TGTGCCAGCAGCCCGACTAGCGGGGCCAACTACGAGCAGTACTTC

J gene: TRBJ1-2
V gene: TRBV30
clone size: once
CDR3 length: 16
D gene: TRBD1
CDR3 protein: CAWSSGQGSPYYGYTF
CDR3 DNA: TGTGCCTGGAGCTCGGGACAGGGCTCCCCATACTATGGCTACACCTTC

J gene: TRBJ1-2
V gene: TRBV24-1
clone size: once
CDR3 length: 14
D gene: TRBD1
CDR3 protein: CATSDPGQADGYTF
CDR3 DNA: TGTGCCACCAGTGATCCGGGACAGGCGGATGGCTACACCTTC